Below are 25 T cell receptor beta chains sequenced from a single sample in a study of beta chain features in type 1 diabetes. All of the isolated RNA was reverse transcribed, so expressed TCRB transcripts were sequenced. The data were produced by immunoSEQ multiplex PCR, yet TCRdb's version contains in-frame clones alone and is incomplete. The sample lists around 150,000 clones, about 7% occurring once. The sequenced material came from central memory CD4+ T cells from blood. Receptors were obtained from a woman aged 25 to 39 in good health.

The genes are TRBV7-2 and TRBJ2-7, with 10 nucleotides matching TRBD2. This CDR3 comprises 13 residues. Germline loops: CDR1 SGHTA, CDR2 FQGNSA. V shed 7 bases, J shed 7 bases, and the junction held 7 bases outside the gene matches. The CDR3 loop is CASTPGLALEQYF. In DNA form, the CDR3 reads TGTGCCAGCACCCCGGGACTAGCGTTGGAGCAGTACTTC.

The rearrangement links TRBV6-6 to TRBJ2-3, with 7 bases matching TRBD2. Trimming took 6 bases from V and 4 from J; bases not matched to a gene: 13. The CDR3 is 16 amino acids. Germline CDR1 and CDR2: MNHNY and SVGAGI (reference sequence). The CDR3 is CASRNPGREPADTQYF. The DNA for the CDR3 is TGTGCCAGCAGGAACCCAGGGCGGGAGCCTGCAGATACGCAGTATTTT.

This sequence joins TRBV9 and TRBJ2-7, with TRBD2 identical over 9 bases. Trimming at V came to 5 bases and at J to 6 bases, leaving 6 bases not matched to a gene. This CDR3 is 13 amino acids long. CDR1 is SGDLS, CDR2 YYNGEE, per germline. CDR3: CASRGGRAFEQYF. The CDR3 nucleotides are TGTGCCAGCAGAGGCGGGAGGGCCTTCGAGCAGTACTTC.

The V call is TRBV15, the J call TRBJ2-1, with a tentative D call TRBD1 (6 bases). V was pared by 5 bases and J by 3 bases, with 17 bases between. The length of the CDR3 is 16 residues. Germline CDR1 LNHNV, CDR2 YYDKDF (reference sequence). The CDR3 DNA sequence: TGTGCCACCAGCTCGGGACAAAAGATTTTCTACAATGAGCAGTTCTTC. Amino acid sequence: CATSSGQKIFYNEQFF. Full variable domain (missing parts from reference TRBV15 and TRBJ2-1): DAMVIQNPRYQVTQFGKPVTLSCSQTLNHNVMYWYQQKSSQAPKLLFHYYDKDFNNEADTPDNFQSRRPNTSFCFLDIRSPGLGDTAMYLCATSSGQKIFYNEQFFGPGTRLTVL.

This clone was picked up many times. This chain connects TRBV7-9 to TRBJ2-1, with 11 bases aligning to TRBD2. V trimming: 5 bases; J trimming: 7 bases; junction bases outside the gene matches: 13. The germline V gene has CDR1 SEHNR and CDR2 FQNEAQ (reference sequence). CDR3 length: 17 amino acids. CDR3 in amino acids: CASSRPVAGGPSNEQFF. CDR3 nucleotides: TGTGCCAGCAGCCGCCCTGTAGCGGGAGGGCCTAGTAATGAGCAGTTCTTC.

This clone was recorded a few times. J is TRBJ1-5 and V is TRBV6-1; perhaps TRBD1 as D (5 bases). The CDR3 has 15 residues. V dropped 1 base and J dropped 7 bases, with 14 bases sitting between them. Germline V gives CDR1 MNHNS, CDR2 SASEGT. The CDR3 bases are TGTGCCAGCAGTGAAGTCGGCAGGGTTAGGCAGCCCCAGCATTTT. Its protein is CASSEVGRVRQPQHF.

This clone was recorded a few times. This CDR3 reads CASSPTTGTEAFF. Written as DNA, the CDR3 is TGTGCCAGCTCACCAACGACTGGTACTGAAGCTTTCTTT. The V and J genes are TRBV18 and TRBJ1-1, with D unclear. Germline V CDR1 and CDR2: KGHSH, LQKENI. The CDR3 contains 13 residues. V was cut by 2 bases and J by 5 bases, with 9 bases left in between.

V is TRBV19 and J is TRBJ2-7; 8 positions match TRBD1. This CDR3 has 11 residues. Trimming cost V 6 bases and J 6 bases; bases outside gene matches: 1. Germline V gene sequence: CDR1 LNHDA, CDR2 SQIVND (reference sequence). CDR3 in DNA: TGTGCCAGTAGCGACAGGGGCGAGCAGTACTTC. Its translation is CASSDRGEQYF.

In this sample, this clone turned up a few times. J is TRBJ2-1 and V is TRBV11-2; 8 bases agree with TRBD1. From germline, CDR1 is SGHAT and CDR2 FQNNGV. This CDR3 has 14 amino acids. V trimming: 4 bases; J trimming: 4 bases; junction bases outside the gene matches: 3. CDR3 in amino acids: CASSSGQAYNEQFF. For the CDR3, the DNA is TGTGCCAGCAGCTCGGGACAGGCTTACAATGAGCAGTTCTTC.

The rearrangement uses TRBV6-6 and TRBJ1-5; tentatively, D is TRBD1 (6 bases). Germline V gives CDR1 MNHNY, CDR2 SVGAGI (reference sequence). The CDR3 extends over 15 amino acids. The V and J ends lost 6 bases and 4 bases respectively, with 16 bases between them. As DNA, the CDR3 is TGTGCCAGCAGCGACCGCAGGACAGAGAATCAGCCCCAGCATTTT. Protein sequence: CASSDRRTENQPQHF.

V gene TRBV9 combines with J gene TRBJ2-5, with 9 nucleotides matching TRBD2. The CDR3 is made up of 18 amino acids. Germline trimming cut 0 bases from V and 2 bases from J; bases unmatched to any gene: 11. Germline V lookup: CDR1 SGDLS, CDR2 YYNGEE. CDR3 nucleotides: TGTGCCAGCAGCGTAGGAGTATCGGCTAGCGGGAAACAAGAGACCCAGTACTTC. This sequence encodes CASSVGVSASGKQETQYF.

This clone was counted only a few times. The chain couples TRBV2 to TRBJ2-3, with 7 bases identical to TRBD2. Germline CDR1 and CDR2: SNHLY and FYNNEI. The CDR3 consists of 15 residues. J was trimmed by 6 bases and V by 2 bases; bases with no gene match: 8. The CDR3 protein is CASSEFLTSRDTQYF. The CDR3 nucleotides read TGTGCCAGCAGTGAATTTTTGACTAGCAGGGATACGCAGTATTTT.

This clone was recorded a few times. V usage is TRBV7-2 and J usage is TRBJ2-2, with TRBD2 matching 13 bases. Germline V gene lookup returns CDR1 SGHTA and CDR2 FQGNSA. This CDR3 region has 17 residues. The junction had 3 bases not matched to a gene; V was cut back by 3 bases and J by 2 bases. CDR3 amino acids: CASSFGLAGVNTGELFF. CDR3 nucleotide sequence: TGTGCCAGCAGCTTCGGACTAGCGGGAGTTAACACCGGGGAGCTGTTTTTT.

DNA of the CDR3: TGCGCCAGCACCCTGGGACAGGGTGAAGGATATGGCTACACCTTC. It codes for CASTLGQGEGYGYTF. The chain links TRBV5-1 to TRBJ1-2; TRBD1 aligns across 9 bases. CDR1 is SGHRS, CDR2 YFSETQ, per germline. The CDR3 covers 15 residues. V trimming: 6 bases; J trimming: 5 bases; junction bases outside the gene matches: 11.

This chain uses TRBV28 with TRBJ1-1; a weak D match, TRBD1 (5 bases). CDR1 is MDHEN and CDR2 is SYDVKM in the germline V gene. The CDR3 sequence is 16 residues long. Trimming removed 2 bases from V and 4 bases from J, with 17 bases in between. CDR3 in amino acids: CASSLDGGVQGTEAFF. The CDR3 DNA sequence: TGTGCCAGCAGTTTAGATGGAGGGGTGCAAGGCACTGAAGCTTTCTTT.

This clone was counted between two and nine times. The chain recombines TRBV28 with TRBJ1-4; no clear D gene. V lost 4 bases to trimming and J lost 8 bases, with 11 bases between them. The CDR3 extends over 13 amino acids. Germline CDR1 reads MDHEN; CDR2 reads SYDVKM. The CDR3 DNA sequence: TGTGCCAGCAGTTACCCCGGGAGAGAAAAACTGTTTTTT. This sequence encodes CASSYPGREKLFF.

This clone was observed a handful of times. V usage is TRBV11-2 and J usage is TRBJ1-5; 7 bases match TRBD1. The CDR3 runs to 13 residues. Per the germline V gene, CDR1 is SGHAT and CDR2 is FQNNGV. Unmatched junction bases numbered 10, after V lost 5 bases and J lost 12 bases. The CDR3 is CASSLGRDRVQHF. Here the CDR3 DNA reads TGTGCCAGCAGCCTGGGCCGAGACAGGGTCCAGCATTTT.

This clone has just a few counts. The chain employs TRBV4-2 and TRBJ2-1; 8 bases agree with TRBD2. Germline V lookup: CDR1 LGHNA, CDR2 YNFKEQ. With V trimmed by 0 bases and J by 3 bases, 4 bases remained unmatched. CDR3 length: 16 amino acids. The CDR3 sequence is CASSQDQREGYNEQFF. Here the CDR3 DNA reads TGTGCCAGCAGCCAAGATCAACGGGAGGGCTACAATGAGCAGTTCTTC.

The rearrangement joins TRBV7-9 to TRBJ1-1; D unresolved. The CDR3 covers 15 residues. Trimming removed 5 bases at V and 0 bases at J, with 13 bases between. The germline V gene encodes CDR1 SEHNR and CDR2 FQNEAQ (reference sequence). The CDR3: CASSPRATMNTEAFF. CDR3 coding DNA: TGTGCCAGCAGCCCACGGGCGACTATGAACACTGAAGCTTTCTTT.

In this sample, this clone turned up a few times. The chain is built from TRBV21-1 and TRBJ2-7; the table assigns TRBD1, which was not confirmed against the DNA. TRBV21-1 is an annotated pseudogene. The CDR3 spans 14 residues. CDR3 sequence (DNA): TGTGCCAGCAGCAAAGAACGGACAGTCTACGAGCAGTACTTC. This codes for CASSKERTVYEQYF.

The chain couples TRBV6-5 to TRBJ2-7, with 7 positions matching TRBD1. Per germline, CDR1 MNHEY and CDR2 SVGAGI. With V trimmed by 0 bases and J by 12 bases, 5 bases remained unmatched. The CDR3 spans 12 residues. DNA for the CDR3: TGTGCCAGCAGTTACTCGGAACAGGGGCTGTACTTC. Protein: CASSYSEQGLYF.

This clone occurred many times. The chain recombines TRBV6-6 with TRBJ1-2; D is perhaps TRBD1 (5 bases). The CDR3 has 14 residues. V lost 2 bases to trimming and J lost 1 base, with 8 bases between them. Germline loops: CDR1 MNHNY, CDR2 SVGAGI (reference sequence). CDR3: CASSYAQGNYGYTF. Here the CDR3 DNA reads TGTGCCAGCAGTTACGCGCAGGGTAACTATGGCTACACCTTC.

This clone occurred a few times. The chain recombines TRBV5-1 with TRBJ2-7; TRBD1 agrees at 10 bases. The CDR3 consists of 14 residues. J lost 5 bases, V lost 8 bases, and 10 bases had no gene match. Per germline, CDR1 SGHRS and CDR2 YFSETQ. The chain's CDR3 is CASSQGTGVHEQYF. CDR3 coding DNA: TGCGCCAGTTCCCAGGGGACAGGGGTCCACGAGCAGTACTTC.

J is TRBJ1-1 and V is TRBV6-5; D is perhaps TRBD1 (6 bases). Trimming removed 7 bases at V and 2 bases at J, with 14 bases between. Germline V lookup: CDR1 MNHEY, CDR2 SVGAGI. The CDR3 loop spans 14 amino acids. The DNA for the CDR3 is TGTGCCAGCAATGGCCAGGGGCTAAACACTGAAGCTTTCTTT. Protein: CASNGQGLNTEAFF.

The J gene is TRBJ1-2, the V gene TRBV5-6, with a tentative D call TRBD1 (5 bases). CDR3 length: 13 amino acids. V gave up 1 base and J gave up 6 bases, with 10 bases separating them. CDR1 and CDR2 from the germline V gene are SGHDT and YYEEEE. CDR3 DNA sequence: TGTGCCAGCAGCTTGCTCCAGGGTAATGGCTACACCTTC. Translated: CASSLLQGNGYTF. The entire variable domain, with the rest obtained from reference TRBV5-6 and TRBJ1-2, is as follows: DAGVTQSPTHLIKTRGQQVTLRCSPKSGHDTVSWYQQALGQGPQFIFQYYEEEERQRGNFPDRFSGHQFPNYSSELNVNALLLGDSALYLCASSLLQGNGYTFGSGTRLTVV.